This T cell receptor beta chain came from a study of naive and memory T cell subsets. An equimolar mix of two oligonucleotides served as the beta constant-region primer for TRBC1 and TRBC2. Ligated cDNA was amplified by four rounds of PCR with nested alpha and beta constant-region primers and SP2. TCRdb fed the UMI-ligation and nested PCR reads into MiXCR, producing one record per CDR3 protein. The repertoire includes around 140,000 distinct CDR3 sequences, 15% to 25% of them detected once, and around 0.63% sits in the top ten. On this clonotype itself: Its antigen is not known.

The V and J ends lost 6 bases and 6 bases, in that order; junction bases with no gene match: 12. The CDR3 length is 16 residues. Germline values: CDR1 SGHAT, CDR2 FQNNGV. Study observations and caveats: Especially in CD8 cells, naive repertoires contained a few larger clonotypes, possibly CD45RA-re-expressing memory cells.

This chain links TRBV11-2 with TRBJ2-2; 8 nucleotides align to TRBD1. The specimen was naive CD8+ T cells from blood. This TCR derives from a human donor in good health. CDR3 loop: CASRRIRTGTSGELFF. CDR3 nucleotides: TGTGCCAGCAGAAGAATAAGGACAGGGACGTCCGGGGAGCTGTTTTTT.